These 13 T cell receptor beta chains originate from one sample sequenced in a study of blood T cells in healthy people across ages (dated by TCRdb to 2013 to 2016). Libraries were built with 5' RACE. Data came from an Illumina HiSeq 2500. A second PCR of roughly 6 to 11 cycles was run with a J-beta primer mix and a sample-barcoded 5' primer. TCRdb reprocessing: public reads trimmed at Q25 with fastp, clones called with MiXCR, in-frame beta chains kept. Duplicate CDR3 protein sequences are folded into a single record with the most common DNA and genes. The sample data list about 580,000 distinct CDR3 sequences, and roughly 48% of these were observed just once. Around 23% of the sample belongs to the ten largest clones. The sequenced sample consisted of blood. Receptors were obtained from an elderly man in good health.

This clonotype was detected only once. The chain uses TRBV29-1 and TRBJ2-3; tentative D call: TRBD2 (5 bases). The CDR3 covers 13 residues. Per germline, CDR1 SQVTM and CDR2 ANQGSEA. The ends were cut back, 4 bases at V and 4 bases at J, with 12 bases in the middle. The CDR3 sequence: CSVGGQVADTQYF. In nucleotides, the CDR3 is TGCAGCGTTGGAGGGCAAGTGGCAGATACGCAGTATTTT.

About this clonotype: This may stem from a read error, because a much larger clone lies one nucleotide away. J is TRBJ1-1 and V is TRBV6-2 or TRBV6-3; the match to TRBD1 covers 10 bases. CDR1 and CDR2 from the germline V gene are MNHEY and SVGEGT. The CDR3 runs 15 residues. After removal of 5 bases from V and 2 bases from J, the junction contained 5 bases not matched to a gene. Here the CDR3 reads CASSRTGGINTEAFF. CDR3 DNA sequence: TGTGCCAGCAGTAGGACAGGGGGGATCAACACTGAAGCTTTCTTT.

The chain uses TRBV9 and TRBJ2-5, with D possibly TRBD1 on 6 matching bases. The CDR3 is made up of 15 amino acids. Germline V lookup: CDR1 SGDLS, CDR2 YYNGEE. V was pared by 3 bases and J by 5 bases, with 17 bases between. The CDR3 nucleotides are TGTGCCAGCAGCGGTCGTCAGGGGCAGGGGGAGACCCAGTACTTC. Protein product: CASSGRQGQGETQYF.

The chain couples TRBV7-8 to TRBJ2-7; D may be TRBD2 (5 bases). The CDR3 is made up of 15 amino acids. CDR1 is SGHVS and CDR2 is FQNEAQ in the germline V gene. Trimming stripped 3 bases from V and 3 bases from J, with 15 bases between. The DNA for the CDR3 is TGTGCCAGCAGCTTTCTCCGGGCGGGTAACTACGAGCAGTACTTC. Encoded protein: CASSFLRAGNYEQYF.

This chain links TRBV2 with TRBJ2-1; TRBD2 matches 8 bases. With 4 bases clipped from V and 3 bases from J, the junction kept 5 bases outside the gene matches. The germline CDR1 and CDR2 sequences are SNHLY and FYNNEI. There are 15 residues in the CDR3. The CDR3 sequence is CASSAGTSFYNEQFF. CDR3 sequence (DNA): TGTGCCAGCAGTGCTGGGACTAGTTTCTACAATGAGCAGTTCTTC.

The genes are TRBV7-2 and TRBJ1-5; 7 bases align to TRBD1. Germline CDR1 and CDR2: SGHTA and FQGNSA. The CDR3 is made up of 15 amino acids. Unmatched junction bases numbered 4, after V lost 1 base and J lost 4 bases. CDR3 in DNA: TGTGCCAGCAGCTTAGGGAGGGGACAGAATCAGCCCCAGCATTTT. Translation: CASSLGRGQNQPQHF.

The chain uses TRBV7-2 and TRBJ2-7; D is possibly TRBD1 or TRBD2 (5 bases each). This CDR3 is 13 amino acids long. Germline CDR1 reads SGHTA; CDR2 reads FQGNSA. V was clipped by 5 bases and J by 6 bases, with 14 bases between them. The CDR3 nucleotides read TGTGCCAGCAGCAGAGATGGGGGATTCGAGCAGTACTTC. It translates to CASSRDGGFEQYF.

The rearrangement joins TRBV20-1 to TRBJ2-5; weak D call: TRBD1 (5 bases). The V end lost 5 bases, the J end lost 1 base, and 17 bases lay between the germline ends. The CDR3 contains 15 residues. CDR1 and CDR2 from the germline V gene are DFQATT and SNEGSKA (reference sequence). The CDR3 loop reads CSAGSLRTIQETQYF. Here the CDR3 DNA reads TGCAGTGCTGGCTCCCTTCGGACAATCCAAGAGACCCAGTACTTC.

This clonotype was counted at least ten times. The gene calls are TRBV7-2 and TRBJ2-1; D gene uncertain. Trimming took off 0 bases at V and 9 bases at J, with 12 bases between the two ends. The CDR3 is 14 residues long. Germline V gives CDR1 SGHTA, CDR2 FQGNSA. Here the CDR3 DNA reads TGTGCCAGCAGCTTAGCAGTCAGGTTCGGTGAGCAGTTCTTC. Its translation: CASSLAVRFGEQFF.

This chain uses TRBV24-1 with TRBJ2-1; D unresolved. Germline V gene sequence: CDR1 KGHDR, CDR2 SFDVKD. The CDR3 is 13 amino acids. V was clipped by 5 bases and J by 4 bases, with 8 bases between them. This chain's CDR3 is CATSGLAYNEQFF. CDR3 nucleotide sequence: TGTGCCACCAGTGGCCTCGCTTACAATGAGCAGTTCTTC.

The chain uses TRBV9 and TRBJ2-2, with D possibly matching TRBD1 (6 bases). From germline, CDR1 is SGDLS and CDR2 YYNGEE. The CDR3 length is 15 residues. Trimming stripped 3 bases from V and 3 bases from J, with 12 bases between. The CDR3 region has the DNA TGTGCCAGCAGCGCAACCGGGACACACACCGGGGAGCTGTTTTTT. Amino acid sequence: CASSATGTHTGELFF.

This chain uses TRBV7-2 with TRBJ2-3; a possible D gene is TRBD1 (5 bases). Germline assignment: CDR1 SGHTA and CDR2 FQGNSA. Trimming cost V 0 bases and J 8 bases, with 15 bases left between them. The length of the CDR3 is 15 residues. The chain's CDR3 is CASSLAAGYPGTQYF. CDR3 coding DNA: TGTGCCAGCAGCTTAGCGGCAGGGTACCCAGGTACGCAGTATTTT.

J is TRBJ2-3 and V is TRBV7-3, with 9 positions matching TRBD2. The V segment lost 2 bases and the J segment 4 bases; nucleotides outside the gene matches: 10. CDR1 is SGHTA, CDR2 FQGTGA, per germline. The length of the CDR3 is 17 residues. CDR3: CASSLLSGGTSADTQYF. The DNA for the CDR3 is TGTGCCAGCAGCTTATTGAGCGGGGGGACTTCCGCAGATACGCAGTATTTT.